This TCR beta chain appears in the sequencing data of a study of T cells in tuberculosis. Germline V gene lookup returns CDR1 SGHRS and CDR2 YFSETQ. V lost 1 base and J lost 0, with 8 bases in between. The length of the CDR3 is 15 residues. Produced via immunoSEQ multiplex PCR; TCRdb's table is partial and in-frame only. The top ten hold approximately 4.7% of the sample, which has under 40,000 clones, about 84% seen once. The sample's time point: new active TB diagnosis, blood taken before or within 7 days of starting treatment. This TCR was recovered from an adult with tuberculosis. The chain joins TRBV5-1 to TRBJ1-5; tentatively, D is TRBD1 (6 bases). The starting material was PBMCs, obtained at tuberculosis diagnosis. The CDR3 nucleotides are TGCGCCAGCAGCTTGAGAGGGGGTAGCAATCAGCCCCAGCATTTT. As protein: CASSLRGGSNQPQHF.